This note documents a single TCR beta chain sequence. The entry originates in a study of cytomegalovirus exposure and HLA in healthy donors. On the study more broadly: An earlier analysis found around 120 million unique TCR beta sequences from 150 million to 200 million T cells.

This PCR relied on a set of 60 Vbeta primers and 13 Jbeta primers. Profiling relied on immunoSEQ multiplex PCR, and the TCRdb table lists in-frame clones only, not all of them. The sample's table shows tens of thousands of clones. Deletions cut 2 bases from V and 11 bases from J, with 10 bases between. The CDR3 runs to 12 residues. Germline values: CDR1 SGHVS, CDR2 FNYEAQ. The TCR comes from a young woman in good health and CMV-seropositive. Sequenced sample: PBMCs. The rearrangement joins TRBV7-6 to TRBJ1-5, with D unclear. Here the CDR3 DNA reads TGTGCCAGCAGCTTATTGCGTCGGGCCCAGCATTTT. It encodes CASSLLRRAQHF.